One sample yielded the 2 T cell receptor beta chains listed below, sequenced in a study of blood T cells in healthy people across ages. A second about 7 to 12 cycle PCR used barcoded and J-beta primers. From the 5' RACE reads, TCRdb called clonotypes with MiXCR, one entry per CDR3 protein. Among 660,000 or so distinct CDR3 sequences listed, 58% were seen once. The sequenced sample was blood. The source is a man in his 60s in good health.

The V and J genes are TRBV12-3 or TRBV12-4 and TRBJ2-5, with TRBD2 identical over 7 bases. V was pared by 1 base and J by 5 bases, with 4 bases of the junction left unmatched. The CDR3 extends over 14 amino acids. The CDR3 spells CASSLGAGTETQYF. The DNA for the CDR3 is TGTGCCAGCAGTTTAGGAGCGGGGACGGAGACCCAGTACTTC.

CDR3 protein: CASHRDSTDTQYF. The CDR3 region has the DNA TGTGCCAGCCACAGGGATAGCACAGATACGCAGTATTTT. V is TRBV7-2 and J is TRBJ2-3, with D possibly matching TRBD1 (6 bases). V dropped 8 bases and J dropped 0 bases, with 9 bases sitting between them. This CDR3 has 13 amino acids. CDR1 is SGHTA, CDR2 FQGNSA, per germline.